These T cell receptor beta chains were read from a single sample in a study of vaccination and CD4 T cells after COVID-19. The antigens for these receptors are not known. In TCRdb, the PCR reads were re-called with MiXCR into one record per CDR3 protein. The sample includes around 27,000 distinct CDR3 sequences, around 28% seen only once; the top ten take just over 7%. This sample comprised CD4+ T cells from blood, cultured in vitro, obtained about 7 months after SARS-CoV-2 vaccination. All receptors derive from a human donor who had recovered from COVID-19. Each CDR3 is given with its conserved first and last residue. A D gene is named only where the DNA matches it firmly. Only part of the rows carry a size: once, few, many, or a class if the clone is expanded.

>TRBV28|TRBD1|.|TRBJ2-1
CASSFPGGQGHYNEQFF
TGTGCCAGCAGTTTCCCGGGGGGACAGGGGCATTACAATGAGCAGTTCTTC
>TRBV10-3|TRBD1|few|TRBJ1-1
CAISGTGHNTEAFF
TGTGCCATCAGCGGGACAGGTCATAACACTGAAGCTTTCTTT
>TRBV27|.|.|TRBJ1-2
CASSFRDHYGYTF
TGTGCCAGCAGTTTTAGGGACCACTATGGCTACACCTTC
>TRBV7-3|.|few|TRBJ2-6
CASSPQGPFSGANVLTF
TGTGCCAGCAGCCCGCAGGGACCGTTCTCTGGGGCCAACGTCCTGACTTTC
>TRBV20-1|.|few|TRBJ1-2
CSAPRRENYGYTF
TGCAGTGCTCCACGACGGGAAAACTATGGCTACACCTTC
>TRBV28|.|few|TRBJ2-1
CASKEFSGPNEQFF
TGTGCCAGCAAGGAGTTTTCGGGTCCGAATGAGCAGTTCTTC
>TRBV20-1|.|.|TRBJ2-5
CSAPSRFGPQETQYF
TGCAGTGCTCCCTCCAGGTTTGGGCCCCAAGAGACCCAGTACTTC
>TRBV27|.|few|TRBJ2-7
CASSSDRKPYYEQYF
TGTGCCAGCAGTTCAGACAGGAAACCCTACTACGAGCAGTACTTC
>TRBV27|TRBD2|.|TRBJ2-7
CASSLRIAGDYEQYF
TGTGCCAGCAGTTTACGCATAGCGGGGGACTACGAGCAGTACTTC
>TRBV6-1|TRBD1|.|TRBJ1-2
CASTVGLAGGNYGYTF
TGTGCCAGCACCGTGGGGCTGGCAGGGGGGAACTATGGCTACACCTTC
>TRBV2|.|.|TRBJ2-6
CASSVSGYSGANVLTF
TGTGCCAGCAGCGTGAGCGGCTACTCTGGGGCCAACGTCCTGACTTTC
>TRBV5-6|TRBD1|.|TRBJ2-5
CASSSGQGARETQYF
TGTGCCAGCAGCTCCGGACAGGGGGCGAGAGAGACCCAGTACTTC
>TRBV6-1|TRBD1|few|TRBJ2-7
CASSAGQGIYEQYF
TGTGCCAGCAGTGCGGGACAGGGGATTTACGAGCAGTACTTC
>TRBV4-1|.|few|TRBJ2-7
CASSQDNRNYEQYF
TGCGCCAGCAGCCAAGATAACAGGAACTACGAGCAGTACTTC
>TRBV29-1|.|once|TRBJ2-2
CSVAGFGNTGELFF
TGCAGCGTCGCAGGCTTTGGGAACACCGGGGAGCTGTTTTTT
>TRBV6-5|TRBD2|.|TRBJ2-1
CASSYSSGTSYEQFF
TGTGCCAGCAGTTACTCATCCGGGACTAGCTATGAGCAGTTCTTC
>TRBV6-5|.|.|TRBJ2-6
CASSSVTSGANVLTF
TGTGCCAGCAGTTCAGTGACCTCTGGGGCCAACGTCCTGACTTTC
>TRBV28|.|.|TRBJ1-6
CASSLSVGLGNSPLHF
TGTGCCAGCAGTTTATCAGTAGGACTGGGTAATTCACCCCTCCACTTT
>TRBV27|.|few|TRBJ1-1
CASSLRTLTGSTEAFF
TGTGCCAGCAGTTTACGGACTTTAACAGGGAGCACTGAAGCTTTCTTT
>TRBV6-2/TRBV6-3|TRBD2|.|TRBJ2-1
CASRDSGTYNEQFF
TGTGCCAGCAGGGATAGCGGGACCTACAATGAGCAGTTCTTC
>TRBV20-1|TRBD2|few|TRBJ2-3
CSALAGGTTDTQYF
TGCAGTGCACTAGCGGGAGGAACCACAGATACGCAGTATTTT
>TRBV20-1|.|.|TRBJ2-7
CSARDPRTAYEQYF
TGCAGTGCTAGAGATCCCCGGACAGCTTACGAGCAGTACTTC
>TRBV6-1|.|.|TRBJ2-1
CASSEVSTTGNEQFF
TGTGCCAGCAGTGAAGTCTCGACTACCGGCAATGAGCAGTTCTTC
>TRBV10-3|.|.|TRBJ2-1
CAISKQRWDNEQFF
TGTGCCATCTCCAAACAGAGGTGGGACAATGAGCAGTTCTTC
>TRBV20-1|.|few|TRBJ2-3
CSASRGVGTDTQYF
TGCAGTGCTAGTCGCGGGGTAGGCACAGATACGCAGTATTTT
>TRBV27|TRBD2|few|TRBJ2-7
CASRQGSGTYEQYF
TGTGCCAGCCGCCAGGGTAGCGGGACCTACGAGCAGTACTTC
>TRBV6-4|TRBD2|.|TRBJ2-3
CASSEAGEVDTQYF
TGTGCCAGCAGTGAAGCGGGAGAGGTAGATACGCAGTATTTT
>TRBV4-1|.|.|TRBJ2-6
CASSQGRQSSGANVLTF
TGCGCCAGCAGCCAAGGGAGACAAAGCTCTGGGGCCAACGTCCTGACTTTC
>TRBV6-5|.|.|TRBJ2-1
CASSYSTRHPSYNEQFF
TGTGCCAGCAGTTACTCGACGAGGCATCCGTCCTACAATGAGCAGTTCTTC
>TRBV27|TRBD2|.|TRBJ2-6
CASSFSAGLAVSGANVLTF
TGTGCCAGCAGTTTTTCGGCGGGACTAGCGGTCTCTGGGGCCAACGTCCTGACTTTC
>TRBV20-1|TRBD1|few|TRBJ2-7
CSAREGGTGADEQYF
TGCAGTGCTAGAGAGGGCGGGACAGGGGCCGACGAGCAGTACTTC
>TRBV6-1|.|few|TRBJ2-7
CASPWEEPSYEQYF
TGTGCCAGCCCCTGGGAGGAACCCTCCTACGAGCAGTACTTC
>TRBV7-2|.|few|TRBJ2-7
CASSLAGDEQYF
TGTGCCAGCAGTTTGGCGGGTGACGAGCAGTACTTC
>TRBV29-1|.|few|TRBJ1-1
CSVEEGATEAFF
TGCAGCGTTGAAGAGGGGGCCACTGAAGCTTTCTTT
>TRBV20-1|TRBD1|medium-sized|TRBJ1-5
CSARADRGRQPQHF
TGCAGTGCTAGAGCCGACAGGGGTAGGCAGCCCCAGCATTTT
>TRBV7-9|.|.|TRBJ2-1
CASSLVPGLDRTSRRNEQFF
TGTGCCAGCAGCTTGGTCCCGGGACTTGATCGTACAAGCCGCCGCAATGAGCAGTTCTTC
>TRBV7-2|.|.|TRBJ2-3
CASSSFKGRVITDTQYF
TGTGCCAGCAGCTCCTTTAAAGGCCGGGTTATCACAGATACGCAGTATTTT
>TRBV6-1|.|few|TRBJ2-1
CASSEADGVGGNEQFF
TGTGCCAGCAGTGAAGCAGACGGAGTTGGAGGCAATGAGCAGTTCTTC